The 13 T cell receptor beta chains listed next were all sequenced from one sample in a study of neoadjuvant anti-PD-1 for oral cavity cancer. Time point in this sample: after neoadjuvant nivolumab, at surgical resection. Only in-frame clones appear in the TCRdb table, and some are missing; sequencing was by immunoSEQ multiplex PCR. The sample yields just under 70,000 clones, more than 75% seen once. This specimen was PBMCs, taken after nivolumab (anti-PD-1) treatment. Receptors were obtained from a person between 40 and 79 years old with oral cavity squamous cell carcinoma.

The rearrangement uses TRBV5-1 and TRBJ1-1; TRBD1 matches at 9 bases. Germline CDR1 is SGHRS and CDR2 is YFSETQ. After removal of 4 bases from V and 3 bases from J, the junction contained 4 bases not matched to a gene. The CDR3 runs 14 residues. The CDR3 DNA reads as TGCGCCAGCAGCCCGGACAGGGGCCACACTGAAGCTTTCTTT. The encoded protein is CASSPDRGHTEAFF.

V and J are TRBV19 and TRBJ2-1, with D possibly being TRBD1 (5 bases). Between the trimmed V and J ends, which lost 8 bases and 5 bases, there was a span of 7 bases. Germline CDR1 LNHDA, CDR2 SQIVND (reference sequence). The CDR3 runs to 11 residues. The CDR3 DNA is TGTGCCAGTGGCAGGGACAATGAGCAGTTCTTC. It specifies CASGRDNEQFF.

In its sample, this clone was seen once. The chain uses TRBV30 and TRBJ2-7; 12 bases map to TRBD1. V dropped 3 bases and J dropped 5; count of bases not matched to a gene: 11. The germline V gene encodes CDR1 GTSNPN and CDR2 SVGIG (reference sequence). The CDR3 consists of 16 residues. As DNA, the CDR3 is TGTGCCTGGAGGGGCCGCCCGGGACAGGGGGCTCACGAGCAGTACTTC. This sequence encodes CAWRGRPGQGAHEQYF.

The chain couples TRBV15 to TRBJ2-2; D remains unclear. Germline V gene sequence: CDR1 LNHNV, CDR2 YYDKDF (reference sequence). The V and J ends lost 0 bases and 9 bases respectively, with 11 bases between them. This CDR3 spans 14 amino acids. CDR3 nucleotide sequence: TGTGCCACCAGCAGAGAATTCGGCCTCCGGGAGCTGTTTTTT. It encodes CATSREFGLRELFF.

As to this clone: One junction end does not reproduce the germline sequence, and a read error may be involved. V usage is TRBV28 and J usage is TRBJ1-2, with a weak D call TRBD1 (5 bases). The CDR3 is 11 residues long. The germline gives CDR1 MDHEN, CDR2 SYDVKM. The CDR3 DNA sequence: TGTGCCAGCCGATGGGGCCCCGTCTCCTTCTTC. It encodes CASRWGPVSFF.

The gene calls are TRBV15 and TRBJ2-3, with a tentative D call TRBD2 (6 bases). Trimming removed 4 bases from V and 4 bases from J, with 21 bases in between. The CDR3 is made up of 17 amino acids. Looked up from germline, CDR1 is LNHNV and CDR2 is YYDKDF (reference sequence). As DNA, the CDR3 is TGTGCCACCAGCATGGGACTTGCTAGCATCGCGGCAGATACGCAGTATTTT. Translated, it gives CATSMGLASIAADTQYF.

This clone was observed a single time. This chain links TRBV28 with TRBJ1-2, with D maybe TRBD1 (5 bases). The CDR3 has 14 amino acids. V was pared by 5 bases and J by 4 bases, with 14 bases between. Germline V lookup: CDR1 MDHEN, CDR2 SYDVKM. The CDR3 DNA reads TGTGCCAGCAGTCTGCAGGGCGGGAGCTATGGCTACACCTTC. Amino acids: CASSLQGGSYGYTF.

The chain couples TRBV7-9 to TRBJ2-5; 7 positions agree with TRBD1. V lost 1 base and J lost 7; bases outside the gene matches: 9. Per germline, CDR1 SEHNR and CDR2 FQNEAQ (reference sequence). The CDR3 is made up of 15 amino acids. CDR3 sequence reads: CASSLGGTVGRTQYF. CDR3 bases: TGTGCCAGCAGCTTAGGAGGGACAGTGGGAAGGACCCAGTACTTC.

The chain links TRBV6-1 to TRBJ2-4; D may be TRBD1 (6 bases). The V end was cut by 7 bases, the J end by 5 bases, with 18 bases between. The CDR3 runs to 15 residues. Germline lookup yields CDR1 MNHNS and CDR2 SASEGT. The CDR3 sequence: CASISRARGQNIQYF. In DNA, the CDR3 is TGTGCCAGCATCTCCCGGGCCAGGGGTCAAAACATTCAGTACTTC.

The chain employs TRBV6-5 and TRBJ2-1; 7 bases agree with TRBD2. The CDR3 runs 15 residues. Looked up from germline, CDR1 is MNHEY and CDR2 is SVGAGI. The J segment lost 4 bases and the V segment lost 7 bases, leaving 10 bases of the junction unmatched. The CDR3 coding sequence is TGTGCCAGCACCTGGACTAGAGGCTGGTACAATGAGCAGTTCTTC. It encodes CASTWTRGWYNEQFF.

The chain has TRBV2 and TRBJ2-2; 7 bases align to TRBD1. The trim removed 4 bases at V and 6 bases at J, leaving 11 bases unmatched. CDR1 SNHLY and CDR2 FYNNEI come from the germline V gene. The CDR3 length is 16 residues. The CDR3 DNA reads as TGTGCCAGCAGTGGGGTCGTGACAGGGTGGTCCGGGGAGCTGTTTTTT. Its translation is CASSGVVTGWSGELFF.

The chain employs TRBV6-1 and TRBJ2-5, with TRBD2 identical over 10 bases. Germline V gene data show CDR1 as MNHNS and CDR2 as SASEGT. The CDR3 is made up of 15 amino acids. V was pared by 7 bases and J by 4 bases, with 9 bases of the junction left unmatched. CDR3 sequence (DNA): TGTGCCAGCATGTCAGCGGGAGGGCGGGGAGAGACCCAGTACTTC. Amino acid sequence: CASMSAGGRGETQYF.

CDR3 loop: CASSLLAGANTGELFF. For the CDR3, the DNA is TGTGCCAGCAGTTTGCTAGCGGGTGCGAACACCGGGGAGCTGTTTTTT. The chain uses TRBV27 and TRBJ2-2; 8 bases line up with TRBD2. CDR3 length: 16 residues. Germline CDR1 and CDR2: MNHEY and SMNVEV (reference sequence). V was clipped by 3 bases and J by 0 bases; unmatched bases: 3.